A selection of T cell receptor beta chains follows, all from one sample in a study. From the 5' RACE reads, TCRdb called clonotypes with MiXCR, one entry per CDR3 protein. Here the sample spans about 32,000 distinct CDR3 sequences, around a quarter being singletons. The sample taken for sequencing was memory CD4+ T cells sorted from blood. The source of these receptors is a female donor with breast cancer. Each CDR3 is given with its conserved first and last residue. Fields, in order: V gene, CDR3 length, D gene, clone size, J gene, CDR3 DNA, CDR3 protein. A D gene is named only where the DNA matches it firmly. Size tells how often a clone was seen (once, few, many) or the class of an expanded clone, and some rows leave it out.

V: TRBV5-6
length: 14
D: .
size: medium-sized
J: TRBJ1-1
DNA: TGTGCCAGCAGCTTGGTCACCAGGGCCACTGAAGCTTTCTTT
CDR3: CASSLVTRATEAFF

V: TRBV20-1
length: 17
D: TRBD1
size: few
J: TRBJ1-5
DNA: TGCAGTGCTAGAGATGGACAGGGTCGACCATTCAATCAGCCCCAGCATTTT
CDR3: CSARDGQGRPFNQPQHF

V: TRBV12-3/TRBV12-4
length: 11
D: .
size: many
J: TRBJ2-7
DNA: TGTGCCAGCAGTTCCGGCTACGAGCAGTACTTC
CDR3: CASSSGYEQYF

V: TRBV5-5
length: 18
D: TRBD2
size: few
J: TRBJ2-3
DNA: TGTGCCAGCAGCAAGACTAGCGGGAGACATTCTACCACAGATACGCAGTATTTT
CDR3: CASSKTSGRHSTTDTQYF

V: TRBV6-6
length: 17
D: .
size: once
J: TRBJ1-6
DNA: TGTGCCAGCAGTTACTTTGGGGAAGGCTCCTATAATTCACCCCTCCACTTT
CDR3: CASSYFGEGSYNSPLHF

V: TRBV27
length: 14
D: .
size: few
J: TRBJ1-5
DNA: TGTGCCAGCGGGCGTCGGGGAGGAAATCAGCCCCAGCATTTT
CDR3: CASGRRGGNQPQHF

V: TRBV7-9
length: 18
D: TRBD1
size: medium-sized
J: TRBJ2-1
DNA: TGTGCCAGCAGCCGTTCGACCTTGGGACAGGGAACCTACAATGAGCAGTTCTTC
CDR3: CASSRSTLGQGTYNEQFF

V: TRBV6-1
length: 17
D: .
size: many
J: TRBJ1-1
DNA: TGTGCCAGCAGTCAAGACGGACAGTCCAGGCCGAACACTGAAGCTTTCTTT
CDR3: CASSQDGQSRPNTEAFF

V: TRBV6-2/TRBV6-3
length: 15
D: .
size: once
J: TRBJ2-3
DNA: TGTGCCAGCAGTTACCTGGGGGCGGGTACAGATACGCAGTATTTT
CDR3: CASSYLGAGTDTQYF

V: TRBV4-2
length: 16
D: TRBD1
size: many
J: TRBJ1-2
DNA: TGTGCCAGCAGCCAAGATCGAGCCGACAGGGACTATGGCTACACCTTC
CDR3: CASSQDRADRDYGYTF

V: TRBV7-8
length: 15
D: .
size: many
J: TRBJ2-6
DNA: TGTGCCAGCAGCGAGACCCTCTCTGGGGCCAACGTCCTGACTTTC
CDR3: CASSETLSGANVLTF

V: TRBV12-3/TRBV12-4
length: 15
D: TRBD2
size: few
J: TRBJ2-7
DNA: TGTGCCAGCAGTGGGGGAGCGGGAGGATCCTACGAGCAGTACTTC
CDR3: CASSGGAGGSYEQYF

V: TRBV27
length: 14
D: TRBD1
size: .
J: TRBJ1-6
DNA: TGTGCCAGCAGTTTGGGACAGGGGAATTCACCCCTCCACTTT
CDR3: CASSLGQGNSPLHF

V: TRBV27
length: 15
D: .
size: many
J: TRBJ1-3
DNA: TGTGCCAGCAGTTTGTCCAGGGGTTTCGGAAACACCATATATTTT
CDR3: CASSLSRGFGNTIYF

V: TRBV9
length: 14
D: .
size: many
J: TRBJ2-7
DNA: TGTGCCAGCAGCGTGGGGGACACCTCCTACGAGCAGTACTTC
CDR3: CASSVGDTSYEQYF

V: TRBV12-3/TRBV12-4
length: 13
D: .
size: few
J: TRBJ2-7
DNA: TGTGCCAGCAGTTTAGGTACTGCCCCCGAGCAGTACTTC
CDR3: CASSLGTAPEQYF

V: TRBV5-4
length: 17
D: TRBD1
size: .
J: TRBJ1-4
DNA: TGTGCCAGCAGCTTTGGATCACAGGGGGCGAAAGTGGGAAAACTGTTTTTT
CDR3: CASSFGSQGAKVGKLFF

V: TRBV12-3/TRBV12-4
length: 11
D: .
size: .
J: TRBJ2-5
DNA: TGTGCCAGCGGCCGAAGAGAGACCCAGTACTTC
CDR3: CASGRRETQYF

V: TRBV28
length: 11
D: .
size: few
J: TRBJ2-7
DNA: TGTGCCAGCAGTTTATTCTACGAGCAGTACTTC
CDR3: CASSLFYEQYF

V: TRBV7-3
length: 15
D: TRBD1
size: .
J: TRBJ2-2
DNA: TGTGCCAGCAGCTTAGAGGGGGCTTACACCGGGGAGCTGTTTTTT
CDR3: CASSLEGAYTGELFF

V: TRBV4-3
length: 17
D: TRBD2
size: .
J: TRBJ2-1
DNA: TGCGCCAGCAGCCAAGATCGTCTAGCGGGAGGGTTGGCTGAGCAGTTCTTC
CDR3: CASSQDRLAGGLAEQFF

V: TRBV25-1
length: 13
D: .
size: .
J: TRBJ2-1
DNA: TGTGCCAGCAGACAGGGGGGGTACAATGAGCAGTTCTTC
CDR3: CASRQGGYNEQFF

V: TRBV6-6
length: 13
D: .
size: .
J: TRBJ1-5
DNA: TGTGCCAGCAGTGGAACAGGGCCTCAGCCCCAGCATTTT
CDR3: CASSGTGPQPQHF

V: TRBV27
length: 14
D: TRBD1
size: .
J: TRBJ2-7
DNA: TGTGCCAGCAGTTTATCTGGGACAGGCTGCGAGCAGTACTTC
CDR3: CASSLSGTGCEQYF

V: TRBV27
length: 16
D: .
size: few
J: TRBJ1-5
DNA: TGTGCCAGCAGTTTATCGTGGGGCCCGGAAAATCAGCCCCAGCATTTT
CDR3: CASSLSWGPENQPQHF

V: TRBV27
length: 14
D: TRBD2
size: few
J: TRBJ2-7
DNA: TGTGCCAGCAGTAGGACTAGCGGTACCTACGAGCAGTACTTC
CDR3: CASSRTSGTYEQYF

V: TRBV7-9
length: 13
D: .
size: few
J: TRBJ2-5
DNA: TGTGCCAGCAGTCAACCCCCTTTGGAGACCCAGTACTTC
CDR3: CASSQPPLETQYF

V: TRBV20-1
length: 11
D: .
size: .
J: TRBJ2-7
DNA: TGCAGTACGATGATGGGCTACGAGCAGTACTTC
CDR3: CSTMMGYEQYF

V: TRBV6-6
length: 20
D: TRBD2
size: many
J: TRBJ2-1
DNA: TGTGCCAGCAGTTACCCGGGACTAGCGGGAGCTGTGCCCCCAAACAATGAGCAGTTCTTC
CDR3: CASSYPGLAGAVPPNNEQFF

V: TRBV5-1
length: 15
D: .
size: few
J: TRBJ2-2
DNA: TGCGCCAGCCGCCCAGCGAGAGATGTGGCCGGGGAGCTGTTTTTT
CDR3: CASRPARDVAGELFF

V: TRBV15
length: 13
D: .
size: few
J: TRBJ2-2
DNA: TGTGCCACAATAGCCGCGAACACCGGGGAGCTGTTTTTT
CDR3: CATIAANTGELFF

V: TRBV12-3/TRBV12-4
length: 16
D: TRBD1
size: many
J: TRBJ1-2
DNA: TGTGCCAGCAGTCATAGCCCTGGGACAGCTAACTATGGCTACACCTTC
CDR3: CASSHSPGTANYGYTF

V: TRBV9
length: 11
D: TRBD1
size: few
J: TRBJ1-2
DNA: TGTGCCAGCAGACGACAGGGCGGCTACACCTTC
CDR3: CASRRQGGYTF

V: TRBV7-9
length: 14
D: .
size: .
J: TRBJ2-7
DNA: TGTGCCAGCAGCCTAGACATCAGGGGCCACGAGCAGTACTTC
CDR3: CASSLDIRGHEQYF

V: TRBV4-1
length: 13
D: .
size: many
J: TRBJ2-7
DNA: TGCGCCAGCAGCCAAGGGGGGTCCTACGAGCAGTACTTC
CDR3: CASSQGGSYEQYF

V: TRBV6-2/TRBV6-3
length: 15
D: .
size: few
J: TRBJ2-7
DNA: TGTGCCAGCAGTTACTCCGGGACGGAGGCCTACGAGCAGTACTTC
CDR3: CASSYSGTEAYEQYF

V: TRBV21-1
length: 14
D: .
size: few
J: TRBJ2-7
DNA: TGTGCCAGCAGGGTACTAGCGGGTCTATACGAGCAGTACTTC
CDR3: CASRVLAGLYEQYF

V: TRBV29-1
length: 15
D: .
size: .
J: TRBJ1-1
DNA: TGCAGCGTTGAAGTACCCGACAGGCCAAACACTGAAGCTTTCTTT
CDR3: CSVEVPDRPNTEAFF

V: TRBV6-5
length: 13
D: .
size: many
J: TRBJ1-2
DNA: TGTGCCAGCAGTTATGGGCAGGGAAATGGCTACACCTTC
CDR3: CASSYGQGNGYTF

V: TRBV7-3
length: 13
D: .
size: many
J: TRBJ2-7
DNA: TGTGCCAGCAGCTTGGGGGACTCCTACGAGCAGTACTTC
CDR3: CASSLGDSYEQYF

V: TRBV14
length: 12
D: .
size: .
J: TRBJ2-3
DNA: TGTGCCAGCAGCCAGTTCACAGATACGCAGTATTTT
CDR3: CASSQFTDTQYF

V: TRBV9
length: 14
D: .
size: .
J: TRBJ1-2
DNA: TGTGCCAGCAGCCTAGGTGGGGGTACAGATGGCTACACCTTC
CDR3: CASSLGGGTDGYTF

V: TRBV27
length: 14
D: TRBD2
size: few
J: TRBJ2-1
DNA: TGTGCCAGCAGTTTTAGCGGGAGGTTCAATGAGCAGTTCTTC
CDR3: CASSFSGRFNEQFF

V: TRBV20-1
length: 13
D: TRBD1
size: few
J: TRBJ2-1
DNA: TGCAGTGCTAGAGGCAGGGGGTTTACTGAGCAGTTCTTC
CDR3: CSARGRGFTEQFF

V: TRBV6-2/TRBV6-3
length: 11
D: .
size: .
J: TRBJ2-2
DNA: TGTGCCAGCATGCTTACCGGAGAGCTGTTTTTT
CDR3: CASMLTGELFF